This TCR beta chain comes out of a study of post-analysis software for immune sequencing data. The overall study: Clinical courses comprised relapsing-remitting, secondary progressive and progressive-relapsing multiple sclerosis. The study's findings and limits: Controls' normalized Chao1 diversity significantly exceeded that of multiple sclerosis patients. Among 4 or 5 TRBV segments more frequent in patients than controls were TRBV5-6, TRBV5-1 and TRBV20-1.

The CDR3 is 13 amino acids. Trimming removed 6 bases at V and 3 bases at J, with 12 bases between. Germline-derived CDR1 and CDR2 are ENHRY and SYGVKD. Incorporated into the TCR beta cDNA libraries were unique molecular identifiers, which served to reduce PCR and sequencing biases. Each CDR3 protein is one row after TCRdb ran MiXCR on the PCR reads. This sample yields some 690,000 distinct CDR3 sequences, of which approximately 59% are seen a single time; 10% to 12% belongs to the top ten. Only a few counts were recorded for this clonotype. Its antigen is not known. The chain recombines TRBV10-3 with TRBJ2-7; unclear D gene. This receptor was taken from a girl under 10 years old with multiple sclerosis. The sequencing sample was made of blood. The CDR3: CAIRVSPDYEQYF. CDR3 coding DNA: TGTGCCATCAGAGTAAGTCCGGACTACGAGCAGTACTTC.